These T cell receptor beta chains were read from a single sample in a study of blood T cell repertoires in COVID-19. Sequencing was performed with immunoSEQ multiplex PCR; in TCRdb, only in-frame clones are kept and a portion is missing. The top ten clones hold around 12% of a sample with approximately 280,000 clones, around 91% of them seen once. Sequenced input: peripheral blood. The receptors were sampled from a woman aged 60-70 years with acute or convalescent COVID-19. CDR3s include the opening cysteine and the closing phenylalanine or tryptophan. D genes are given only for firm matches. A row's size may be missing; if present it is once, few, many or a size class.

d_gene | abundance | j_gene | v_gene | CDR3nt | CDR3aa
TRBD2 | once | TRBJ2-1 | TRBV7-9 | TGTGCCAGCAGCTTAACCCTGAGCGGGGTCTACAATGAGCAGTTCTTC | CASSLTLSGVYNEQFF
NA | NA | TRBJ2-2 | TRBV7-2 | TGTGCCAGCAGCTCTCGAGCCTTCGCGAACACCGGGGAGCTGTTTTTT | CASSSRAFANTGELFF
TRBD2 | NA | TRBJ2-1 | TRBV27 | TGTGCCAGCAGTTCCGCGCCCTTAGCGGGGGTCAATGAGCAGTTCTTC | CASSSAPLAGVNEQFF
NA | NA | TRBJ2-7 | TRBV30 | TGTGCCTGGAGTGTACAGACCGTGGCCCCTTACTACGAGCAGTACTTC | CAWSVQTVAPYYEQYF
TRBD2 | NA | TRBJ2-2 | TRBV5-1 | TGCGCCAGCAGCTCGGGGGGGCGCGGCACCGGGGAGCTGTTTTTT | CASSSGGRGTGELFF
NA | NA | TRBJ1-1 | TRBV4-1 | TGCGCCAGCAGCCAAGAAGTATCGGGGGTATCAAGTCGGAACACTGAAGCTTTCTTT | CASSQEVSGVSSRNTEAFF
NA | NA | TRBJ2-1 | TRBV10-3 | TGTGCCATCAGTGGACTAGGGTCCTACAATGAGCAGTTCTTC | CAISGLGSYNEQFF
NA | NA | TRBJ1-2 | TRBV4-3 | TGCGCCAGCAGCCAAGATCGGGGGGGTGGCTACACCTTC | CASSQDRGGGYTF
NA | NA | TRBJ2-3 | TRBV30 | TGTGCCTGGAGCGCAAATACATGGGAGGGCACAGATACGCAGTATTTT | CAWSANTWEGTDTQYF
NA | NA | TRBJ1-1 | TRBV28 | TGTGCCAGCAGTCGGGGGGGGAACACTGAAGCTTTCTTT | CASSRGGNTEAFF
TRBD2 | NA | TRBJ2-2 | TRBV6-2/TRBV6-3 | TGTGCCAGCAGTTACACGGGGGGGCCGTCCGGGGAGCTGTTTTTT | CASSYTGGPSGELFF
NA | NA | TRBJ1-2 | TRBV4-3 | TGCGCCAGCAGCCAGGGAGAGGGGGGGGGCTATGGCTACACCTTC | CASSQGEGGGYGYTF
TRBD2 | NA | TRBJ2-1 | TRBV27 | TGTGCCAGCAGTTCATATAGCGGGGGCTTTTACAATGAGCAGTTCTTC | CASSSYSGGFYNEQFF
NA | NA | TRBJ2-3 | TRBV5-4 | TGTGCCAGCAGCTTGCAGCGTAGCACAGATACGCAGTATTTT | CASSLQRSTDTQYF
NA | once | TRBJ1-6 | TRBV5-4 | TGTGCCAGCAGCTCCCCGGGAAACCTGGAAAATTCACCCCTCCACTTT | CASSSPGNLENSPLHF
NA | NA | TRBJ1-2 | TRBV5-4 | TGTGCCAGCAGCTTGTTCTGGGGGGGAAAAGCTAACTATGGCTACACCTTC | CASSLFWGGKANYGYTF
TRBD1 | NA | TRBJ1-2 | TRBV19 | TGTGCCAGTAGTATCGAGGACAGGGGGCGCGGGTATGGCTACACCTTC | CASSIEDRGRGYGYTF
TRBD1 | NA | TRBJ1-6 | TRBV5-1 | TGCGCCAGCAGTCTGGCGGGGCAGGACAGGGGAAATTCACCCCTCCACTTT | CASSLAGQDRGNSPLHF
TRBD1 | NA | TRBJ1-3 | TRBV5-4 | TGTGCCAGCAGCCAACTTAGACAGGGGGCGGTTTCTGGAAACACCATATATTTT | CASSQLRQGAVSGNTIYF
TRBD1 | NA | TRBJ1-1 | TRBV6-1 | TGTGCCAGCAGTTTAACAGGGGGCCGGAACACTGAAGCTTTCTTT | CASSLTGGRNTEAFF
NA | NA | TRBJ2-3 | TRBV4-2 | TGTGCCAGCAGCCAAGAAGGGGCCCACACAGATACGCAGTATTTT | CASSQEGAHTDTQYF
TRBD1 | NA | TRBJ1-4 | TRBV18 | TGTGCCAGCTCACCAAACCGACAGGGTGAAAAACTGTTTTTT | CASSPNRQGEKLFF
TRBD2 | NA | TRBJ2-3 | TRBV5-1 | TGCGCCAGCAGCTCAAGAGGACTAGCGGGGGGGGCCGATACGCAGTATTTT | CASSSRGLAGGADTQYF
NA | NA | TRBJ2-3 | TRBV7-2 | TGTGCCAGCTCCGGGGCGCGGGACACAGATACGCAGTATTTT | CASSGARDTDTQYF
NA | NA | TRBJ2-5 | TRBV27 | TGTGCCTCCTGGAGGGCCACTCGGGAGACCCAGTACTTC | CASWRATRETQYF
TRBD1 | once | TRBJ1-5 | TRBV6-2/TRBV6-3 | TGTGCCAGCAGTTACGACGGGACAGGAACTCCTCATAGCAATCAGCCCCAGCATTTT | CASSYDGTGTPHSNQPQHF
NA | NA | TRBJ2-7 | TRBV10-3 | TGTGCCATCACTGCCTACAGCGGTTCTAGCTCCTACGAGCAGTACTTC | CAITAYSGSSSYEQYF
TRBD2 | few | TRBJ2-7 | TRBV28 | TGTGCCAGCAGTTTGAGTAGCGGGAGGGACGAGCAGTACTTC | CASSLSSGRDEQYF
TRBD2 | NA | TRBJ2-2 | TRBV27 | TGTGCCAGCACGTCCATAGCGGGGGGAGCGAACACCGGGGAGCTGTTTTTT | CASTSIAGGANTGELFF
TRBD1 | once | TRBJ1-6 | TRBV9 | TGTGCCAGCAGCGTAGCCCAGGGGGCGAATAATTCACCCCTCCACTTT | CASSVAQGANNSPLHF
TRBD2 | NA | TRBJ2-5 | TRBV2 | TGTGCCAGCAGTCCGGGACTAGGGACCCAGTACTTC | CASSPGLGTQYF
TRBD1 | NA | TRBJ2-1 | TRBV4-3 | TGCGCCAGCAGCCTGCTGACCGGGACAGGGGGCAATGAGCAGTTCTTC | CASSLLTGTGGNEQFF
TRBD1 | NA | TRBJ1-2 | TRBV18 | TGTGCCAGCTCGTCGACAGGGCCGGGCTACACCTTC | CASSSTGPGYTF
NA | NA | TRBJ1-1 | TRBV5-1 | TGCGCCAGCAGCTGGGGGGACACTGAAGCTTTCTTT | CASSWGDTEAFF
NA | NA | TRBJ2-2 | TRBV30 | TGTGCCCGGGACTTCTACACCGGGGAGCTGTTTTTT | CARDFYTGELFF
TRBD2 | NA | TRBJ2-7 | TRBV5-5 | TGTGCCAGCAGCTTGGTAACGGGGGGACGATACTACGAGCAGTACTTC | CASSLVTGGRYYEQYF
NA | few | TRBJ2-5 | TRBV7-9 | TGTGCCAGCAGCTCCCGGGACAAACAAGAGACCCAGTACTTC | CASSSRDKQETQYF
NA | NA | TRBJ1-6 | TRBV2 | TGTGCCAGCAGTGAATTAGGTCTTATTGTAGAAGGGGCGCCTGATTCACCCCTCCACTTT | CASSELGLIVEGAPDSPLHF
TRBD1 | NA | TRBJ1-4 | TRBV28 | TGTGCCAGCAGTCGGCAGGGGACAGAGAATGAAAAACTGTTTTTT | CASSRQGTENEKLFF
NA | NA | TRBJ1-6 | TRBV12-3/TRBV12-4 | TGTGCCAGCAGTCAACAGGGTGGATCACCCCTCCACTTT | CASSQQGGSPLHF
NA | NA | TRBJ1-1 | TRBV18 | TGTGCCAGCTCACCACCGGTGGCAGGTCTGGGCACTGAAGCTTTCTTT | CASSPPVAGLGTEAFF
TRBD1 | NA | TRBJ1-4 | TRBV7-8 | TGTGCCAGCAGCTTCTCCGGGACAGGGAATGAAAAACTGTTTTTT | CASSFSGTGNEKLFF
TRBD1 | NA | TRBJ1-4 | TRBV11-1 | TGTGCCAGCAGCCGATCACAGGGGGCAGGAGAAAAACTGTTTTTT | CASSRSQGAGEKLFF
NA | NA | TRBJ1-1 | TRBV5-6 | TGTGCCAGCAGCTTGGACGGGGGACTTGAAGCTTTCTTT | CASSLDGGLEAFF
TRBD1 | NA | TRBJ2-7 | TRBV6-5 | TGTGCCAGCAGGGCTGCACAGGGGGCTTCCTACGAGCAGTACTTC | CASRAAQGASYEQYF
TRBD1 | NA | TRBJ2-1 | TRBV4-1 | TGCGCCAGCAGCCAAGTTCCGGGACAGGTGAATTTTTGGCAGTTCTTC | CASSQVPGQVNFWQFF